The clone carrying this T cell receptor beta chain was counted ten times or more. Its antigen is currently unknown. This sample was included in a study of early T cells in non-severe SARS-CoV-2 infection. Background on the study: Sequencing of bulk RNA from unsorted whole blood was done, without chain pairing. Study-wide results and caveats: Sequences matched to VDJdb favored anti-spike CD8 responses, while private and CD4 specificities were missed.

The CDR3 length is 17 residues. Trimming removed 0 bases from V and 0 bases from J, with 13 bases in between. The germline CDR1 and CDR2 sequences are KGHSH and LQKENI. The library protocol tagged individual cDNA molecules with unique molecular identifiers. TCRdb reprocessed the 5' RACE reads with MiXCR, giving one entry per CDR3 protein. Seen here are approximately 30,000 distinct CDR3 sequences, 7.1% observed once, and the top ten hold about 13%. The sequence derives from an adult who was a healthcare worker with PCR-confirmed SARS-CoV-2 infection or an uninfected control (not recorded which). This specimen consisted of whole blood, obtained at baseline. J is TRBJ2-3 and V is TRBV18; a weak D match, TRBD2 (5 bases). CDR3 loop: CASSPPRGSSSTDTQYF. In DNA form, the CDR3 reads TGTGCCAGCTCACCACCGAGAGGGAGTTCTAGCACAGATACGCAGTATTTT.